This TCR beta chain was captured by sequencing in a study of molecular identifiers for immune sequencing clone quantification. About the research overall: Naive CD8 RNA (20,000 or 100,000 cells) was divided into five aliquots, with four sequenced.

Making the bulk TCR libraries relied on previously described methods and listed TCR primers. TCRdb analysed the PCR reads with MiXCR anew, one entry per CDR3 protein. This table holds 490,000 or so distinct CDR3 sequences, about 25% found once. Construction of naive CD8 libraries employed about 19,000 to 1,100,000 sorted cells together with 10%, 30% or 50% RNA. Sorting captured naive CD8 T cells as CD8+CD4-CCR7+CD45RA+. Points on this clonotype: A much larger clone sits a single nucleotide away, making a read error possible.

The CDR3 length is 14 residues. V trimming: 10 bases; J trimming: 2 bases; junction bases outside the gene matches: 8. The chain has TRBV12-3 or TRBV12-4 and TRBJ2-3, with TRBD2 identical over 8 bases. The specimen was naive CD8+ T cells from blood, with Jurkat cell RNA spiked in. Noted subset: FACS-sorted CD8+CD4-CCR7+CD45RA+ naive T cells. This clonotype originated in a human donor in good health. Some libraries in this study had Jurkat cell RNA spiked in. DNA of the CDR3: TGTGCCACCTGTACTAGCGGACTCACAGATACGCAGTATTTT. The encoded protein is CATCTSGLTDTQYF.